The 8 T cell receptor beta chains below all came from one sample that was sequenced in a study of patients and donors after allogeneic stem cell transplantation. TCRdb fed the RT-PCR reads into MiXCR, producing one record per CDR3 protein. The sample carries roughly 250,000 distinct CDR3 sequences, roughly 15% recorded once. Sequencing was carried out using blood, either unsorted or a sorted T cell fraction (not recorded which). The receptors were sampled from a human donor who was either an allogeneic HSCT recipient or a stem cell or donor lymphocyte infusion donor (not recorded which). It is not recorded whose cells these are; they may come from a transplant donor.

This clonotype was counted only a few times. This chain connects TRBV24-1 to TRBJ1-1, with a possible D match to TRBD1 (6 bases). Germline loops: CDR1 KGHDR, CDR2 SFDVKD. This CDR3 region has 14 residues. Trimming left V 10 bases short and J 4 bases short, with 18 bases between. Written as DNA, the CDR3 is TGTGCCACGCGCCGGGGGGGCGTGAGCACTGAAGCTTTCTTT. Amino acids: CATRRGGVSTEAFF.

This clonotype was detected only a few times. The rearrangement joins TRBV4-3 to TRBJ2-3, with a tentative D call TRBD2 (6 bases). V was clipped by 0 bases and J by 3 bases, with 7 bases between them. Germline CDR1 LGHNA, CDR2 YSLEER. This CDR3 region has 14 residues. CDR3: CASSQDGGTDTQYF. CDR3 in DNA: TGCGCCAGCAGCCAAGATGGAGGGACAGATACGCAGTATTTT.

This chain links TRBV19 with TRBJ1-3; possible D gene TRBD1, 5 bases. CDR1 and CDR2 (germline): LNHDA, SQIVND (reference sequence). This CDR3 is built from 14 residues. Deletions cut 5 bases from V and 4 bases from J, with 12 bases between. The chain's CDR3 is CASSPARGGNTIYF. The CDR3 DNA sequence: TGTGCCAGTAGTCCCGCACGGGGCGGAAACACCATATATTTT.

The CDR3 coding sequence is TGTGCCAGCTCACCCTGGACTAGCGGGGTCGAGACCCAGTACTTC. Its protein is CASSPWTSGVETQYF. This chain joins TRBV18 and TRBJ2-5, with 12 bases that match TRBD2. With 3 bases clipped from V and 5 bases from J, the junction kept 4 bases outside the gene matches. The CDR3 loop spans 15 amino acids. Germline CDR1 KGHSH, CDR2 LQKENI.

This rearrangement joins TRBV14 to TRBJ2-7, with 7 bases identical to TRBD1. The ends lost 2 bases at V and 3 bases at J; junction bases unmatched: 1. CDR1 SGHDN and CDR2 FVKESK come from the germline V gene. The CDR3 runs to 13 residues. The CDR3 bases are TGTGCCAGCAGCCAAACAGGGGTCTACGAGCAGTACTTC. Residues: CASSQTGVYEQYF.

The table lists this clonotype with many counts. The chain carries TRBV3-1 and TRBJ2-5; D is ambiguous. The CDR3 is made up of 15 amino acids. V was cut by 1 base and J by 5 bases, with 14 bases left in between. CDR1 LGHDT and CDR2 YNNKEL come from the germline V gene (reference sequence). The chain's CDR3 is CASSQGERVRETQYF. The CDR3 nucleotides read TGTGCCAGCAGCCAAGGCGAGAGAGTCCGGGAGACCCAGTACTTC.

This chain links TRBV29-1 with TRBJ2-7; 7 nucleotides line up with TRBD1. The CDR3 consists of 13 residues. Germline values: CDR1 SQVTM, CDR2 ANQGSEA. J gave up 3 bases and V 7 bases, and 9 bases lay outside the gene matches. CDR3 region: CSATRQGLYEQYF. DNA of the CDR3: TGCAGCGCCACCAGACAGGGTCTCTACGAGCAGTACTTC.

A few counts support this clonotype. The genes are TRBV7-9 and TRBJ2-2, with D possibly being TRBD1 (5 bases). Trimming cost V 1 base and J 4 bases, with 10 bases left between them. Germline assignment: CDR1 SEHNR and CDR2 FQNEAQ (reference sequence). The CDR3 runs 15 residues. The CDR3 loop reads CASSLEGFGTGELFF. CDR3 in DNA: TGTGCCAGCAGCTTAGAGGGGTTCGGCACCGGGGAGCTGTTTTTT.